This T cell receptor (beta chain) was documented in a study of T cell changes during pregnancy in multiple sclerosis. Some clones are missing from TCRdb's copy, which holds only in-frame ones; the method was immunoSEQ multiplex PCR. The sample includes tens of thousands of clones, around nine tenths of them seen just once. Germline V gene lookup returns CDR1 MNHNS and CDR2 SASEGT. V lost 7 bases and J lost 1, with 14 bases in between. The CDR3 spans 15 residues. The source is a female donor with multiple sclerosis, enrolled in a pregnancy study. This chain uses TRBV6-1 with TRBJ1-5; D is ambiguous. This specimen consisted of peripheral blood, obtained in the second trimester of pregnancy. DNA of the CDR3: TGTGCCAGCATCCCTGGACTAAGCAGCAATCAGCCCCAGCATTTT. Translation gives CASIPGLSSNQPQHF.